These T cell receptor beta chains were read from a single sample in a study of T-cell memory formation after mild COVID-19. TCRdb reanalysed the 5' RACE reads using MiXCR and keeps one entry per CDR3 protein. The profile covers some 300,000 distinct CDR3 sequences, with 20% to 25% appearing a single time and over 20% taken by the ten largest. Material for sequencing was PBMCs or a T cell subset sorted from them (not recorded which). The receptor set was obtained from a man aged 18 to 35 who had mild COVID-19 (a few samples of this study predate the infection). Cell type and time point are not known. The CDR3 runs from the conserved cysteine through the conserved F or W. A D gene is named only where the DNA matches it firmly. The size of a clone is reported for some rows only, either as once, few or many, or as a class for expanded clones.

V gene: TRBV9
J gene: TRBJ1-5
clone size: NA
D gene: NA
CDR3 protein: CASSVQGASNQPQHF
CDR3 DNA: TGTGCCAGCAGCGTACAGGGAGCTAGCAATCAGCCCCAGCATTTT

V gene: TRBV29-1
J gene: TRBJ2-6
clone size: NA
D gene: NA
CDR3 protein: CSVHEGAGANVLTF
CDR3 DNA: TGCAGCGTCCACGAAGGGGCCGGGGCCAACGTCCTGACTTTC

V gene: TRBV5-1
J gene: TRBJ1-1
clone size: few
D gene: TRBD1
CDR3 protein: CASSLMDRAAEAFF
CDR3 DNA: TGCGCCAGCAGCTTGATGGACAGGGCGGCTGAAGCTTTCTTT

V gene: TRBV29-1
J gene: TRBJ2-3
clone size: NA
D gene: TRBD2
CDR3 protein: CSVTRLAGGTDTQYF
CDR3 DNA: TGCAGCGTTACCCGACTAGCGGGGGGCACAGATACGCAGTATTTT

V gene: TRBV5-1
J gene: TRBJ2-3
clone size: many
D gene: NA
CDR3 protein: CASSTIAASTDTQYF
CDR3 DNA: TGCGCCAGCAGCACAATAGCGGCTAGCACAGATACGCAGTATTTT

V gene: TRBV7-2
J gene: TRBJ1-1
clone size: NA
D gene: NA
CDR3 protein: CASSLAGMDTEAFF
CDR3 DNA: TGTGCCAGCAGCTTAGCAGGGATGGACACTGAAGCTTTCTTT

V gene: TRBV7-9
J gene: TRBJ2-2
clone size: NA
D gene: NA
CDR3 protein: CASSLLSGSGELFF
CDR3 DNA: TGTGCCAGCAGCTTACTTTCGGGGTCCGGGGAGCTGTTTTTT

V gene: TRBV7-2
J gene: TRBJ2-3
clone size: few
D gene: NA
CDR3 protein: CASSLALKDTQYF
CDR3 DNA: TGTGCCAGCAGCTTAGCTCTCAAAGATACGCAGTATTTT

V gene: TRBV6-6
J gene: TRBJ2-2
clone size: NA
D gene: NA
CDR3 protein: CASSWSMNTGELFF
CDR3 DNA: TGTGCCAGCAGTTGGTCCATGAACACCGGGGAGCTGTTTTTT

V gene: TRBV5-1
J gene: TRBJ2-1
clone size: few
D gene: TRBD2
CDR3 protein: CASSFGLAGGMYNEQFF
CDR3 DNA: TGCGCCAGCAGCTTCGGACTAGCGGGGGGTATGTACAATGAGCAGTTCTTC

V gene: TRBV11-1
J gene: TRBJ2-2
clone size: NA
D gene: TRBD2
CDR3 protein: CASSLGGGAGELFF
CDR3 DNA: TGTGCCAGCAGCCTCGGGGGGGGAGCCGGGGAGCTGTTTTTT

V gene: TRBV12-3/TRBV12-4
J gene: TRBJ1-2
clone size: few
D gene: NA
CDR3 protein: CASSLRPGAYGYTF
CDR3 DNA: TGTGCCAGCAGTTTACGGCCAGGGGCCTATGGCTACACCTTC

V gene: TRBV3-1
J gene: TRBJ1-6
clone size: NA
D gene: NA
CDR3 protein: CASSQVIAGHSPLHF
CDR3 DNA: TGTGCCAGCAGCCAAGTGATCGCAGGACATTCACCCCTCCACTTT

V gene: TRBV3-1
J gene: TRBJ2-2
clone size: few
D gene: NA
CDR3 protein: CASGRRGAQGAGELFF
CDR3 DNA: TGTGCCAGCGGCCGGCGAGGGGCACAGGGTGCCGGGGAGCTGTTTTTT

V gene: TRBV6-2/TRBV6-3
J gene: TRBJ2-7
clone size: NA
D gene: NA
CDR3 protein: CASSYNRLDEQYF
CDR3 DNA: TGTGCCAGCAGTTACAACAGACTAGACGAGCAGTACTTC

V gene: TRBV5-1
J gene: TRBJ2-3
clone size: NA
D gene: TRBD2
CDR3 protein: CASSFSGGPQYF
CDR3 DNA: TGCGCCAGCAGCTTTAGCGGGGGCCCGCAGTATTTT

V gene: TRBV5-1
J gene: TRBJ1-2
clone size: few
D gene: NA
CDR3 protein: CASSFARVEGYTF
CDR3 DNA: TGCGCCAGCAGCTTCGCCAGGGTGGAGGGCTACACCTTC

V gene: TRBV7-9
J gene: TRBJ1-2
clone size: NA
D gene: NA
CDR3 protein: CASSPSGSYGYTF
CDR3 DNA: TGTGCCAGCAGCCCCTCGGGCAGCTATGGCTACACCTTC

V gene: TRBV12-3/TRBV12-4
J gene: TRBJ2-3
clone size: few
D gene: TRBD2
CDR3 protein: CASSPILLAGGSTDTQYF
CDR3 DNA: TGTGCCAGCAGCCCCATACTGCTAGCGGGGGGCAGCACAGATACGCAGTATTTT

V gene: TRBV5-6
J gene: TRBJ1-1
clone size: few
D gene: NA
CDR3 protein: CASSLVARSEAFF
CDR3 DNA: TGTGCCAGCAGCTTGGTGGCAAGGAGTGAAGCTTTCTTT

V gene: TRBV6-1
J gene: TRBJ2-7
clone size: NA
D gene: NA
CDR3 protein: CASRSGVSDEQYF
CDR3 DNA: TGTGCCAGCAGGTCCGGCGTTTCGGACGAGCAGTACTTC

V gene: TRBV19
J gene: TRBJ2-7
clone size: few
D gene: TRBD1
CDR3 protein: CASSPLTGGASYEQYF
CDR3 DNA: TGTGCCAGTAGTCCCCTCACAGGGGGCGCATCCTACGAGCAGTACTTC

V gene: TRBV24-1
J gene: TRBJ1-5
clone size: few
D gene: NA
CDR3 protein: CATSDFLSKGYQPQHF
CDR3 DNA: TGTGCCACCAGTGATTTTCTGAGTAAGGGGTATCAGCCCCAGCATTTT

V gene: TRBV5-1
J gene: TRBJ2-7
clone size: NA
D gene: NA
CDR3 protein: CASRLLQGSSYEQYF
CDR3 DNA: TGCGCCAGCAGACTATTACAGGGTAGCTCCTACGAGCAGTACTTC

V gene: TRBV12-3/TRBV12-4
J gene: TRBJ2-1
clone size: many
D gene: TRBD1
CDR3 protein: CASSPPPGQGFREQFF
CDR3 DNA: TGTGCCAGCAGTCCCCCTCCGGGACAGGGGTTCCGGGAGCAGTTCTTC

V gene: TRBV5-1
J gene: TRBJ1-1
clone size: NA
D gene: NA
CDR3 protein: CASSLGPSGAGGSAFF
CDR3 DNA: TGCGCCAGCAGCTTGGGGCCGTCCGGGGCGGGAGGTAGTGCTTTCTTT

V gene: TRBV3-1
J gene: TRBJ2-3
clone size: NA
D gene: TRBD2
CDR3 protein: CASSPEWSSGGAYTQYF
CDR3 DNA: TGTGCCAGCAGCCCAGAGTGGTCGAGCGGGGGGGCGTATACGCAGTATTTT

V gene: TRBV7-2
J gene: TRBJ2-3
clone size: NA
D gene: NA
CDR3 protein: CASSSQRESDTQYF
CDR3 DNA: TGTGCCAGCAGCTCCCAGAGGGAGTCAGATACGCAGTATTTT

V gene: TRBV9
J gene: TRBJ2-3
clone size: few
D gene: NA
CDR3 protein: CASSVSSPADTQYF
CDR3 DNA: TGTGCCAGCAGCGTAAGTAGTCCCGCAGATACGCAGTATTTT

V gene: TRBV5-1
J gene: TRBJ1-1
clone size: few
D gene: NA
CDR3 protein: CASRTSGVDTEAFF
CDR3 DNA: TGCGCCAGCAGAACGAGCGGGGTGGACACTGAAGCTTTCTTT

V gene: TRBV4-1
J gene: TRBJ1-5
clone size: once
D gene: NA
CDR3 protein: CASSPRGTGNQPQHF
CDR3 DNA: TGCGCCAGCAGCCCAAGAGGCACAGGGAACCAGCCCCAGCATTTT

V gene: TRBV25-1
J gene: TRBJ1-6
clone size: NA
D gene: NA
CDR3 protein: CATPGGTNSPLHF
CDR3 DNA: TGTGCCACCCCGGGAGGCACTAATTCACCCCTCCACTTT

V gene: TRBV20-1
J gene: TRBJ1-2
clone size: few
D gene: NA
CDR3 protein: CSAARDINYGYTF
CDR3 DNA: TGCAGTGCTGCCCGGGATATAAACTATGGCTACACCTTC

V gene: TRBV9
J gene: TRBJ2-7
clone size: few
D gene: NA
CDR3 protein: CASSPGPRPDEQYF
CDR3 DNA: TGTGCCAGCAGCCCGGGACCCCGGCCCGACGAGCAGTACTTC

V gene: TRBV7-2
J gene: TRBJ2-1
clone size: many
D gene: NA
CDR3 protein: CASSFIESSYNEQFF
CDR3 DNA: TGTGCCAGCAGCTTTATCGAGAGCTCCTACAATGAGCAGTTCTTC

V gene: TRBV5-1
J gene: TRBJ2-1
clone size: few
D gene: NA
CDR3 protein: CASSIQTGYNEQFF
CDR3 DNA: TGCGCCAGCAGCATCCAGACCGGTTACAATGAGCAGTTCTTC

V gene: TRBV5-1
J gene: TRBJ2-1
clone size: many
D gene: TRBD2
CDR3 protein: CASSEGAGAVEQFF
CDR3 DNA: TGCGCCAGCAGCGAGGGAGCGGGGGCAGTTGAGCAGTTCTTC

V gene: TRBV19
J gene: TRBJ2-1
clone size: few
D gene: TRBD1
CDR3 protein: CASSNTPGTGVYEQFF
CDR3 DNA: TGTGCCAGTAGTAATACACCCGGGACAGGGGTTTATGAGCAGTTCTTC

V gene: TRBV7-9
J gene: TRBJ2-1
clone size: NA
D gene: NA
CDR3 protein: CASSLNPSRYNEQFF
CDR3 DNA: TGTGCCAGCAGCTTAAATCCTAGCAGATACAATGAGCAGTTCTTC

V gene: TRBV6-2/TRBV6-3
J gene: TRBJ1-2
clone size: NA
D gene: NA
CDR3 protein: CASSYTGADGYTF
CDR3 DNA: TGTGCCAGCAGTTACACCGGGGCCGATGGCTACACCTTC

V gene: TRBV23-1
J gene: TRBJ2-5
clone size: NA
D gene: TRBD1
CDR3 protein: CASSQQGASPETQYF
CDR3 DNA: TGCGCCAGCAGTCAACAGGGGGCTTCCCCAGAGACCCAGTACTTC